This is a list of T cell receptor beta chains from one sample in a study of blood T cells in healthy people across ages. TCRdb re-called the 5' RACE reads with MiXCR, one entry per CDR3 protein. The sample has 800,000 to 1,000,000 distinct CDR3 sequences; around 49% are singletons. The sequencing sample was made of blood. These receptors all come from a man younger than 40 in good health. Both conserved end residues are part of each CDR3. Each record gives: V gene, D gene, J gene, clone size, CDR3 protein, CDR3 DNA. D genes are given only for firm matches. Rows give clone size only sometimes, using once, few, many, or a class for an expanded clone.

V: TRBV3-1; D: TRBD1; J: TRBJ2-1; size: few; CDR3: CASSQEQGGHEQFF; DNA: TGTGCCAGCAGCCAAGAACAGGGGGGTCATGAGCAGTTCTTC
V: TRBV12-3/TRBV12-4; D: .; J: TRBJ2-2; size: .; CDR3: CASSLGASSGELFF; DNA: TGTGCCAGCAGTTTAGGGGCATCATCGGGGGAGCTGTTTTTT
V: TRBV7-9; D: .; J: TRBJ2-3; size: .; CDR3: CASSLLDSSLDTQYF; DNA: TGTGCCAGCAGCTTACTGGACTCCTCTCTAGATACGCAGTATTTT
V: TRBV28; D: .; J: TRBJ2-5; size: .; CDR3: CASSFGGGGPYNEQYF; DNA: TGTGCCAGCAGCTTTGGGGGCGGGGGCCCCTACAATGAGCAGTACTTC
V: TRBV5-4; D: TRBD1; J: TRBJ2-5; size: few; CDR3: CASSPGQDRQTQYF; DNA: TGTGCCAGCAGCCCTGGACAGGATAGGCAGACCCAGTACTTC
V: TRBV4-3; D: .; J: TRBJ1-5; size: .; CDR3: CASSQETGTNQPQHF; DNA: TGCGCCAGCAGCCAGGAGACAGGTACTAATCAGCCCCAGCATTTT
V: TRBV20-1; D: .; J: TRBJ1-2; size: .; CDR3: CSARDRFWDSNDYGYTF; DNA: TGCAGTGCTAGAGATCGTTTCTGGGACTCCAATGACTATGGCTACACCTTC
V: TRBV5-1; D: TRBD2; J: TRBJ2-3; size: few; CDR3: CASSLASGGITDTQYF; DNA: TGCGCCAGCAGCTTGGCAAGCGGGGGGATCACAGATACGCAGTATTTT
V: TRBV6-2/TRBV6-3; D: .; J: TRBJ2-2; size: .; CDR3: CASSNLGRTNTGELFF; DNA: TGTGCCAGCAGCAACCTCGGACGGACGAACACCGGGGAGCTGTTTTTT
V: TRBV4-3; D: .; J: TRBJ2-3; size: .; CDR3: CASSQVPGLADTQYF; DNA: TGCGCCAGCAGCCAAGTACCCGGACTGGCGGATACGCAGTATTTT
V: TRBV6-5; D: .; J: TRBJ2-7; size: few; CDR3: CASSHQLTTAVYEQYF; DNA: TGTGCCAGCAGCCATCAACTGACCACGGCGGTCTACGAGCAGTACTTC
V: TRBV27; D: .; J: TRBJ2-5; size: .; CDR3: CASSLSGIGETQYF; DNA: TGTGCCAGCAGCCTTTCGGGGATTGGAGAGACCCAGTACTTC
V: TRBV5-1; D: .; J: TRBJ1-2; size: .; CDR3: CASSFQSYGYTF; DNA: TGCGCCAGCAGCTTCCAGTCCTATGGCTACACCTTC
V: TRBV7-7; D: .; J: TRBJ1-1; size: .; CDR3: CASSPMTGMNTEAFF; DNA: TGTGCTAGCAGCCCCATGACAGGAATGAACACTGAAGCTTTCTTT
V: TRBV5-1; D: TRBD1; J: TRBJ2-3; size: .; CDR3: CASSSTTGLDTQYF; DNA: TGCGCCAGCAGCTCCACGACAGGGCTAGATACGCAGTATTTT
V: TRBV2; D: .; J: TRBJ2-2; size: .; CDR3: CASKVGLNTGELFF; DNA: TGTGCCAGCAAGGTGGGACTCAACACCGGGGAGCTGTTTTTT
V: TRBV7-6; D: .; J: TRBJ2-7; size: .; CDR3: CASSLTARDSYEQYF; DNA: TGTGCCAGCAGTCTAACGGCCAGGGACTCCTACGAGCAGTACTTC
V: TRBV5-1; D: .; J: TRBJ2-3; size: few; CDR3: CASSLDVIGTDTQYF; DNA: TGCGCCAGCAGCTTGGACGTAATTGGGACAGATACGCAGTATTTT
V: TRBV12-3/TRBV12-4; D: .; J: TRBJ1-4; size: .; CDR3: CASKSNNEKLFF; DNA: TGTGCCAGCAAATCAAATAATGAAAAACTGTTTTTT
V: TRBV29-1; D: .; J: TRBJ1-2; size: .; CDR3: CSVELAGFYGYTF; DNA: TGCAGCGTTGAATTGGCAGGGTTCTATGGCTACACCTTC
V: TRBV9; D: .; J: TRBJ2-1; size: few; CDR3: CASSVSAGSSYNEQFF; DNA: TGTGCCAGCAGCGTAAGTGCAGGCAGCTCCTACAATGAGCAGTTCTTC
V: TRBV29-1; D: .; J: TRBJ1-2; size: few; CDR3: CSATGAPRSGYTF; DNA: TGCAGCGCGACCGGGGCCCCTCGGAGCGGCTACACCTTC
V: TRBV21-1; D: .; J: TRBJ1-6; size: once; CDR3: CASRAGRGLVLALHF; DNA: TGTGCCAGCAGGGCCGGGAGGGGACTCGTTTTAGCCCTCCACTTT
V: TRBV29-1; D: TRBD1; J: TRBJ2-3; size: .; CDR3: CSVGTEPYQPQYF; DNA: TGCAGCGTGGGGACAGAACCGTATCAGCCCCAGTATTTT